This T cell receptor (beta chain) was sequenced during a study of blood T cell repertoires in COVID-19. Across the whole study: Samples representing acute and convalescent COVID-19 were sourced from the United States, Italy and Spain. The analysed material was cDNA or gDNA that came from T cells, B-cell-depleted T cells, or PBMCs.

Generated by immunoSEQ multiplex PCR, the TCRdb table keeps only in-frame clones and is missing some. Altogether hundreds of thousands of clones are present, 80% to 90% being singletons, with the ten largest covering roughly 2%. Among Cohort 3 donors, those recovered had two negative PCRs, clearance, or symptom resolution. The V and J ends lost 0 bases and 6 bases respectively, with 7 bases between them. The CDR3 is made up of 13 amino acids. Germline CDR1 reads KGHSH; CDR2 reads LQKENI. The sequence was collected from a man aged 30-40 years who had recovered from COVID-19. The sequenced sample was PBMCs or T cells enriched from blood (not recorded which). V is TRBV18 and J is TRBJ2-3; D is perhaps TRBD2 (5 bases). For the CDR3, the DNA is TGTGCCAGCTCACCACCGGGGAGCGATACGCAGTATTTT. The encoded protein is CASSPPGSDTQYF.